These 18 T cell receptor beta chains came from one sample sequenced in a study of T cells in Graves' hyperthyroidism and ophthalmopathy. The TCR beta CDR3 regions underwent amplification using RNA transcripts as the source. HTBI primers drove first-round RT-PCR of the TCR CDR3. TCRdb re-derived calls from the multiplex PCR reads in MiXCR, one entry per CDR3 protein. The sample has 600,000 or so distinct CDR3 sequences, 15% to 20% seen once. The sample was blood. The source of these receptors is a woman younger than 45 with Graves' hyperthyroidism.

This clonotype has at least ten counts. CDR3 loop: CASSAGGQPRETQYF. DNA for the CDR3: TGTGCCAGCAGCGCAGGGGGACAGCCGAGGGAGACCCAGTACTTC. This sequence joins TRBV9 and TRBJ2-5; 7 bases line up with TRBD1. This CDR3 has 15 amino acids. Germline trimming cut 3 bases from V and 5 bases from J; bases unmatched to any gene: 10. Germline CDR1 and CDR2: SGDLS and YYNGEE.

The chain joins TRBV5-4 to TRBJ2-7; D gene ambiguous. Germline V gene lookup returns CDR1 SGHNT and CDR2 YYREEE (reference sequence). V gave up 3 bases and J gave up 1 base, with 11 bases separating them. This CDR3 has 14 amino acids. CDR3 in amino acids: CASSYERQSYEQYF. The DNA of the CDR3 is TGTGCCAGCAGCTACGAGCGTCAGTCCTACGAGCAGTACTTC. The full variable domain, its missing parts supplied by reference TRBV5-4 and TRBJ2-7, is ETGVTQSPTHLIKTRGQQVTLRCSSQSGHNTVSWYQQALGQGPQFIFQYYREEENGRGNFPPRFSGLQFPNYSSELNVNALELDDSALYLCASSYERQSYEQYFGPGTRLTVT.

This sequence joins TRBV11-3 and TRBJ2-1; the match to TRBD2 covers 7 bases. Germline trimming cut 5 bases from V and 12 bases from J; bases unmatched to any gene: 7. CDR1 and CDR2 (germline): SGHNT, YENEEA. The CDR3 is made up of 12 amino acids. The CDR3 reads CASSRRGRTQFF. The CDR3 region has the DNA TGTGCCAGCAGCCGACGCGGGAGAACGCAGTTCTTC.

The chain couples TRBV9 to TRBJ1-5; no clear D gene. The CDR3 is 15 residues long. From germline, CDR1 is SGDLS and CDR2 YYNGEE. The V end was cut by 2 bases, the J end by 0 bases, with 9 bases between. The CDR3 is CASSVGASSNQPQHF. CDR3 nucleotide sequence: TGTGCCAGCAGCGTCGGAGCCTCTAGCAATCAGCCCCAGCATTTT.

This clonotype was seen more than once but under ten times. The chain combines TRBV6-1 with TRBJ2-3; 9 bases map to TRBD2. J gave up 0 bases and V 8 bases, and 12 bases lay outside the gene matches. Germline CDR1 reads MNHNS; CDR2 reads SASEGT. CDR3 length: 17 amino acids. CDR3 nucleotide sequence: TGTGCCAGCGGTTTGCTAGCGGGGCCCTCTAGCACAGATACGCAGTATTTT. This sequence encodes CASGLLAGPSSTDTQYF.

This clonotype was detected only a few times. The rearrangement uses TRBV11-3 and TRBJ2-1, with 13 positions matching TRBD2. With 5 bases clipped from V and 7 bases from J, the junction kept 11 bases outside the gene matches. CDR1 is SGHNT, CDR2 YENEEA, per germline. The CDR3 is made up of 17 amino acids. The CDR3 here is CASSLRTSGGLLNEQFF. In DNA form, the CDR3 reads TGTGCCAGCAGCCTGCGGACTAGCGGGGGATTACTAAATGAGCAGTTCTTC.

This clonotype was seen at least ten times. CDR3: CASSLARTGEQFF. As DNA, the CDR3 is TGTGCCAGCAGTTTGGCCAGGACGGGTGAGCAGTTCTTC. The genes are TRBV27 and TRBJ2-1; the D is unclear. Germline CDR1 MNHEY, CDR2 SMNVEV (reference sequence). CDR3 size: 13 residues. Trimming took off 3 bases at V and 9 bases at J, with 12 bases between the two ends.

This clonotype was detected many times. Here the CDR3 reads CAISERADTQYF. The DNA of the CDR3 is TGTGCCATCAGTGAAAGGGCAGATACGCAGTATTTT. The rearrangement uses TRBV10-3 and TRBJ2-3; D uncertain. The length of the CDR3 is 12 residues. Per germline, CDR1 ENHRY and CDR2 SYGVKD. Trimming took 3 bases from V and 4 from J, leaving 5 bases between them.

A few counts support this clonotype. This chain connects TRBV5-4 to TRBJ1-3; D is undetermined. Germline CDR1 is SGHNT and CDR2 is YYREEE (reference sequence). Trimming removed 6 bases at V and 2 bases at J, with 12 bases between. The CDR3 is made up of 14 amino acids. This CDR3 is CASNRGGAGNTIYF. The CDR3 DNA sequence: TGTGCCAGCAACCGGGGAGGCGCTGGAAACACCATATATTTT.

This clonotype has more than one count but fewer than ten. The J gene is TRBJ1-2, the V gene TRBV29-1; D is perhaps TRBD1 (5 bases). The CDR3 totals 13 residues. V lost 0 bases and J lost 7, with 12 bases in between. Germline V gives CDR1 SQVTM, CDR2 ANQGSEA. The chain's CDR3 is CSVEDLRRGGYTF. The CDR3 DNA is TGCAGCGTTGAAGATCTCAGGAGGGGTGGCTACACCTTC.

In its sample, this clonotype was seen a few times. The rearrangement uses TRBV15 and TRBJ2-1; D possibly matches TRBD1 or TRBD2 (5 bases each). V gave up 3 bases and J gave up 6 bases, with 15 bases separating them. This CDR3 spans 15 amino acids. The germline gives CDR1 LNHNV, CDR2 YYDKDF (reference sequence). CDR3 sequence reads: CATSRAMGEANEQFF. The CDR3 DNA reads TGTGCCACCAGCAGGGCGATGGGGGAAGCCAATGAGCAGTTCTTC. The full variable domain, with the rest looked up from reference TRBV15 and TRBJ2-1, is DAMVIQNPRYQVTQFGKPVTLSCSQTLNHNVMYWYQQKSSQAPKLLFHYYDKDFNNEADTPDNFQSRRPNTSFCFLDIRSPGLGDTAMYLCATSRAMGEANEQFFGPGTRLTVL.

This clonotype was counted at least ten times. V gene TRBV6-6 combines with J gene TRBJ1-5; D unresolved. The germline V gene encodes CDR1 MNHNY and CDR2 SVGAGI (reference sequence). CDR3 length equals 14 residues. Trimming took 2 bases from V and 3 from J, leaving 8 bases between them. The CDR3 nucleotides read TGTGCCAGCAGTTACGGACCGCTCAATCAGCCCCAGCATTTT. The encoded protein is CASSYGPLNQPQHF.

A few counts support this clonotype. A junction end diverges from the germline sequence, so it may reflect a read error. The J gene is TRBJ2-1, the V gene TRBV9; D gene unclear. Germline lookup yields CDR1 SGDLS and CDR2 YYNGEE. CDR3 length: 14 amino acids. Here the CDR3 DNA reads TGTGCCAGCAGTGTAGCAACTGGCGACAATGAGCAGTTCTTC. Amino acid sequence: CASSVATGDNEQFF. The variable domain in full, completed from reference TRBV9 and TRBJ2-1, reads DSGVTQTPKHLITATGQRVTLRCSPRSGDLSVYWYQQSLDQGLQFLIQYYNGEERAKGNILERFSAQQFPDLHSELNLSSLELGDSALYFCASSVATGDNEQFFGPGTRLTVL.

This clonotype was observed many times. This sequence joins TRBV3-1 and TRBJ2-1; D tentatively fits TRBD1 or TRBD2 (6 bases each). The V end was cut by 5 bases, the J end by 3 bases, with 8 bases between. The length of the CDR3 is 13 residues. Per germline, CDR1 LGHDT and CDR2 YNNKEL (reference sequence). CDR3 nucleotides: TGTGCCAGCAGCGAGGGGGGCTACAATGAGCAGTTCTTC. It specifies CASSEGGYNEQFF.

This clonotype was detected ten times or more. The V and J genes are TRBV30 and TRBJ2-3, with D hard to call. CDR3 length equals 13 residues. The V gene lost 0 bases and the J gene lost 1 base, with 5 bases spanning the gap. CDR1 and CDR2 (germline): GTSNPN, SVGIG (reference sequence). CDR3 loop: CAWSVPRTDTQYF. In DNA, the CDR3 is TGTGCCTGGAGTGTCCCCCGCACAGATACGCAGTATTTT.

This clonotype appeared a few times. The rearrangement links TRBV7-2 to TRBJ1-4; D uncertain. The CDR3 totals 12 residues. Germline lookup yields CDR1 SGHTA and CDR2 FQGNSA. Trimming removed 3 bases at V and 13 bases at J, with 12 bases between. CDR3 coding DNA: TGTGCCAGCAGCTTGCCCGGCGGGTTACTGTTTTTT. It is translated as CASSLPGGLLFF.

The DNA for the CDR3 is TGCGCCAGCAGCCAACCGGCGGGACAAAACATTCAGTACTTC. It is translated as CASSQPAGQNIQYF. J is TRBJ2-4 and V is TRBV4-1; tentative D call: TRBD2 (6 bases). The CDR3 sequence is 14 residues long. V was trimmed by 2 bases and J by 5 bases, leaving 10 bases between them. Germline V gene sequence: CDR1 MGHRA, CDR2 YSYEKL.

The rearrangement uses TRBV20-1 and TRBJ1-5; D not resolved. From germline, CDR1 is DFQATT and CDR2 SNEGSKA (reference sequence). With 1 base removed from V and 3 bases from J, the gap between germline ends came to 16 bases. The CDR3 runs to 16 residues. The CDR3 is CSARVGGNWANQPQHF. The CDR3 DNA is TGCAGTGCTAGAGTGGGAGGGAACTGGGCCAATCAGCCCCAGCATTTT.